These 14 T cell receptor beta chains originate from one sample sequenced in a study of blood T cells in healthy people across ages. Next came a second PCR, run for about 7 to 11 cycles, which used a sample-barcoded 5' primer along with a J-beta primer mix. TCRdb re-called the 5' RACE reads through MiXCR, storing one row per CDR3 protein. The sample lists 850,000 to 950,000 distinct CDR3 sequences, 29% occurring once. What was sequenced was blood. The receptor set was obtained from a woman aged 80 or older in good health.

This clonotype was recorded only once. This chain connects TRBV5-1 to TRBJ2-5, with 9 bases lining up with TRBD1. The trim removed 6 bases at V and 13 bases at J, leaving 16 bases unmatched. The length of the CDR3 is 14 residues. Germline V CDR1 and CDR2: SGHRS, YFSETQ. CDR3 nucleotides: TGCGCCAGCACAACGGGACAGGGAACATTCGAGCTGTACTTC. This encodes CASTTGQGTFELYF. Based on the CDR3 plus reference TRBV5-1 and TRBJ2-5, the full variable domain is KAGVTQTPRYLIKTRGQQVTLSCSPISGHRSVSWYQQTPGQGLQFLFEYFSETQRNKGNFPGRFSGRQFSNSRSEMNVSTLELGDSALYLCASTTGQGTFELYFGPGTRLLVL.

This clonotype has a count of ten or more. The V call is TRBV9, the J call TRBJ2-5; TRBD1 matches 10 bases. Germline CDR1 SGDLS, CDR2 YYNGEE. J lost 0 bases, V lost 4 bases, and 3 bases had no gene match. The CDR3 contains 15 residues. CDR3: CASSKGQGYQETQYF. The CDR3 DNA sequence: TGTGCCAGCAGCAAGGGACAGGGGTACCAAGAGACCCAGTACTTC. The full variable domain, its missing parts supplied by reference TRBV9 and TRBJ2-5, is DSGVTQTPKHLITATGQRVTLRCSPRSGDLSVYWYQQSLDQGLQFLIQYYNGEERAKGNILERFSAQQFPDLHSELNLSSLELGDSALYFCASSKGQGYQETQYFGPGTRLLVL.

The V call is TRBV7-6, the J call TRBJ1-3; D not resolved. The germline V and J ends were trimmed by 6 bases and 1 base, with 7 bases remaining between them. The CDR3 totals 13 residues. Germline values: CDR1 SGHVS, CDR2 FNYEAQ. CDR3 nucleotide sequence: TGTGCCAGCAGTTACTCATCTGGAAACACCATATATTTT. This gives the protein CASSYSSGNTIYF.

The chain joins TRBV9 to TRBJ2-2; D ambiguous. V was pared by 4 bases and J by 1 base, with 11 bases between. The CDR3 consists of 15 residues. Germline V CDR1 and CDR2: SGDLS, YYNGEE. The CDR3 here is CASSPILQNTGELFF. In DNA form, the CDR3 reads TGTGCCAGCAGCCCCATCCTCCAGAACACCGGGGAGCTGTTTTTT.

V is TRBV29-1 and J is TRBJ2-5; D might be TRBD1 (6 bases). The J call may be incorrect, as the DNA end agrees better with TRBJ2-7. This CDR3 comprises 13 residues. Germline CDR1 reads SQVTM; CDR2 reads ANQGSEA. Here the CDR3 DNA reads TGCAGCGTTGCGATTTCAGGGGTCCGCGAGCAGTACTTC. It codes for CSVAISGVREQYF.

This clonotype appeared a single time. A clone one base away is much larger, so this may be a read error. This rearrangement joins TRBV5-1 to TRBJ2-1, with D possibly matching TRBD1 (6 bases). Near its end, the DNA agrees better with TRBJ2-7, so the J call may be wrong. There are 15 residues in the CDR3. CDR1 is SGHRS and CDR2 is YFSETQ in the germline V gene. The CDR3 nucleotides read TGCGCCAGCAGCGGGGCCGGGACAACCTACAATGAGCAGTACTTC. It yields the protein CASSGAGTTYNEQYF.

In regard to this clonotype: This may arise from a read error, as a much more abundant clone is one base away. V usage is TRBV12-3 or TRBV12-4 and J usage is TRBJ2-4; D tentatively reads TRBD1 or TRBD2 (6 bases each). The DNA end is more similar to TRBJ2-5, so the J call may be wrong. The CDR3 runs 14 residues. In DNA form, the CDR3 reads TGTGCCAGCAGGCTACAGGGAGGTCGAGAGACCCAGTACTTC. Residues: CASRLQGGRETQYF.

The chain links TRBV3-1 to TRBJ1-2; weak D call: TRBD1 (5 bases). The CDR3 extends over 13 amino acids. V lost 6 bases to trimming and J lost 8 bases, with 16 bases between them. Germline V CDR1 and CDR2: LGHDT, YNNKEL (reference sequence). DNA of the CDR3: TGTGCCAGCAGTGTGGTATCAGGGACCGGCTACACCTTC. It translates to CASSVVSGTGYTF.

This clonotype has only a few counts. The chain employs TRBV15 and TRBJ1-6; 7 nucleotides agree with TRBD1. The CDR3 totals 15 residues. V trimming: 6 bases; J trimming: 5 bases; junction bases outside the gene matches: 7. The germline V gene encodes CDR1 LNHNV and CDR2 YYDKDF (reference sequence). The CDR3, as DNA: TGTGCCACCAGTGTCCATGACAGGGATAATTCACCCCTCCACTTT. Protein sequence: CATSVHDRDNSPLHF. The full variable domain, in which reference TRBV15 and TRBJ1-6 provide the parts outside the CDR3, is DAMVIQNPRYQVTQFGKPVTLSCSQTLNHNVMYWYQQKSSQAPKLLFHYYDKDFNNEADTPDNFQSRRPNTSFCFLDIRSPGLGDTAMYLCATSVHDRDNSPLHFGNGTRLTVT.

The chain has TRBV6-5 and TRBJ2-1, with a possible D match to TRBD2 (6 bases). The J call may be in error: the DNA end matches TRBJ2-7 better. CDR3 size: 16 residues. Germline V lookup: CDR1 MNHEY, CDR2 SVGAGI. The DNA of the CDR3 is TGTGCCAGCAGTTACTCGGGGAGGAGCTCCTACAATGAGCAGTACTTC. The encoded protein is CASSYSGRSSYNEQYF.

In regard to this clonotype: Being one base from a much bigger clone, this may be a read error. The rearrangement links TRBV5-1 to TRBJ1-5, with D unclear. Trimming shortened V by 7 bases and J by 7 bases, and 15 bases separated the two germline ends. This CDR3 region has 13 residues. The V gene's germline CDR1 is SGHRS and CDR2 YFSETQ. CDR3 sequence: CASGPAGDQPQHF. CDR3 sequence (DNA): TGCGCCAGCGGCCCGGCGGGTGACCAGCCCCAGCATTTT.

This clonotype appeared many times. The chain uses TRBV5-1 and TRBJ2-1, with D possibly matching TRBD2 (5 bases). V shed 0 bases and J shed 3 bases, with 16 bases lying between them. From germline, CDR1 is SGHRS and CDR2 YFSETQ. The CDR3 extends over 17 amino acids. The CDR3 spells CASSLVPTSSGYNEQFF. CDR3 in DNA: TGCGCCAGCAGCTTGGTGCCCACTAGTTCCGGCTACAATGAGCAGTTCTTC.

This clonotype was detected many times. This chain uses TRBV27 with TRBJ1-6; TRBD1 might be the D (5 bases). The CDR3 is 14 residues long. V lost 1 base and J 7 bases, leaving 8 bases between the germline ends. CDR1 MNHEY and CDR2 SMNVEV come from the germline V gene (reference sequence). The CDR3 DNA reads as TGTGCCAGCAGTTTATGGGGGGGAAATTCACCCCTCCACTTT. Its protein product is CASSLWGGNSPLHF.

The CDR3 DNA reads TGTGCCAGCAGCCCCTACGGAGGATTACACACCGGGGAGCTGTTTTTT. The encoded protein is CASSPYGGLHTGELFF. The chain joins TRBV7-7 to TRBJ2-2; D may be TRBD2 (5 bases). Germline V lookup: CDR1 SSHAT, CDR2 FNYEAQ (reference sequence). V was pared by 5 bases and J by 3 bases, with 16 bases between. The CDR3 spans 16 residues.